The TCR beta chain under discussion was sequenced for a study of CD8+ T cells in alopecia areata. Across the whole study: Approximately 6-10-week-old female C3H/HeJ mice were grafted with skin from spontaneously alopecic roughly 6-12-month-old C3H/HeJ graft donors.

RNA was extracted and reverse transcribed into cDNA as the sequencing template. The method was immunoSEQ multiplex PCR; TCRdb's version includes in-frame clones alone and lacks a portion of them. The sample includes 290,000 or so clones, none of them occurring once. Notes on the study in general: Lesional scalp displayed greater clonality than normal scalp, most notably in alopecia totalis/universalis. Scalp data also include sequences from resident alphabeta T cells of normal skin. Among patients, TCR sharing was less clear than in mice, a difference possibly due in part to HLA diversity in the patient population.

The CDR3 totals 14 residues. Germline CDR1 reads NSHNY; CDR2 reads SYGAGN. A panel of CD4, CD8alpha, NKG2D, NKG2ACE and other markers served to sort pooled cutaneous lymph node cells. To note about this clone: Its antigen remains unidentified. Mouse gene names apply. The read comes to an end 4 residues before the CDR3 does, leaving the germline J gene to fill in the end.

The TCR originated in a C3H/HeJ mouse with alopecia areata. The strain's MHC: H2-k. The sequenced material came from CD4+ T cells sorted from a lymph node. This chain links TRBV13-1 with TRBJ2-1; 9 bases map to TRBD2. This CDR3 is CASSDAGLGSEQFF. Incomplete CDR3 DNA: TGTGCCAGCAGTGATGCCGGACTGGGGTCT.